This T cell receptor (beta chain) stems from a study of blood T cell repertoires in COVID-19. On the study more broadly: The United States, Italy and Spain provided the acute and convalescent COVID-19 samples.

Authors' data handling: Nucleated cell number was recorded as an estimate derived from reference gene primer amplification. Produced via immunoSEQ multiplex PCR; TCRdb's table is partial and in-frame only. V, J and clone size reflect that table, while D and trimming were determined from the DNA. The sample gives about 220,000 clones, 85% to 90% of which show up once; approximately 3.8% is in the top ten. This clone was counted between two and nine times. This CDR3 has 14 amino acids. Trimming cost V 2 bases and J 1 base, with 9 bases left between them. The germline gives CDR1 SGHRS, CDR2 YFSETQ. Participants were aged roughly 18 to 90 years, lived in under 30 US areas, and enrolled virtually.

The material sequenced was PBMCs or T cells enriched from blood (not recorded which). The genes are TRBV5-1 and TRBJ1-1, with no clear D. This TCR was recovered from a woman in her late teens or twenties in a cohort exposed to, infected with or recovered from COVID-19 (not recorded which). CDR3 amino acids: CASSFDGGNTEAFF. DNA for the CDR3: TGCGCCAGCAGCTTCGACGGAGGGAACACTGAAGCTTTCTTT.